The 5 T cell receptor beta chains in this list originate from one sample, sequenced in a study of vaccination effects on CD4 cells after COVID-19 (dated by TCRdb to 2021 to 2024). The method behind the library was the immunoSEQ multiplex PCR assay. This immuneACCESS table, as held by TCRdb, lists in-frame sequences with V and J called but not all clones. Of the missing ones, under half trace to an unresolved V gene in checked studies; the others have no known cause. Across this sample there are 63,000 or so clones, with about 69% seen only once. The ten largest clones represent 5% of the sample. For these TCRs, the target antigens are not known. In the ViraFEST assay, PBMC were stimulated with viral peptide pools, and TCR sequencing was then used to find antigen-specific CD4+ T cell clonotypes based on their expansion. After less than 13 days of culture, CD4+ T cells were isolated with the EasySep CD4+ T cell isolation kit. Convalescent patients had PCR-confirmed SARS-CoV-2 infection between March and December 2020, before Alpha, Beta and Delta variants emerged in the United States.

The sample consisted of CD4+ T cells from PBMCs cultured with HIV peptides, taken before COVID-19 vaccination. The label giving this sample's cell subset or site can be read as: HIV-1 Nef peptide pool negative control/reference culture. Receptors originate from a human donor who had a prior SARS-CoV-2 infection.

This clone was recorded a few times. The genes are TRBV4-3 and TRBJ2-7; perhaps TRBD1 as D (5 bases). Germline V gene sequence: CDR1 LGHNA, CDR2 YSLEER. V lost 3 bases and J lost 1, with 10 bases in between. The CDR3 loop spans 14 amino acids. CDR3 DNA: TGCGCCAGCAGCCAGGACATCCAATCCTACGAGCAGTACTTC. As protein: CASSQDIQSYEQYF.

This clone appeared a few times. The CDR3 reads CASSLMGSRGTQYF. The CDR3 DNA is TGTGCCAGCAGCTTGATGGGCTCGAGAGGTACGCAGTATTTT. The V and J genes are TRBV7-9 and TRBJ2-3; no firm D call. Germline lookup yields CDR1 SEHNR and CDR2 FQNEAQ (reference sequence). This CDR3 is 14 amino acids long. Trimming took off 3 bases at V and 8 bases at J, with 15 bases between the two ends.

This sequence joins TRBV3-1 (or the pseudogene TRBV3-2) and TRBJ1-1, with no clear D. This CDR3 is built from 16 residues. Per the germline V gene, CDR1 is LGHDT and CDR2 is YNNKEL (reference sequence). V was pared by 4 bases and J by 0 bases, with 15 bases between. The CDR3 region is CASSREGWVMNTEAFF. The CDR3 nucleotides are TGTGCCAGCAGCCGAGAGGGATGGGTCATGAACACTGAAGCTTTCTTT.

Here the CDR3 DNA reads TGTGCCAGCAGCTTAAGGTCGGGCAGCTCCTACGAGCAGTACTTC. It translates to CASSLRSGSSYEQYF. The rearrangement joins TRBV11-3 to TRBJ2-7, with unresolved D. The CDR3 extends over 15 amino acids. CDR1 and CDR2 (germline): SGHNT, YENEEA. With 2 bases removed from V and 0 bases from J, the gap between germline ends came to 11 bases.

The rearrangement uses TRBV7-3 and TRBJ2-5; D not resolved. This CDR3 has 13 amino acids. Trimming pared 0 bases from V and 9 bases from J, leaving 11 bases between. Germline V lookup: CDR1 SGHTA, CDR2 FQGTGA. This CDR3 is CASSLTGPGSQYF. The CDR3 DNA reads TGTGCCAGCAGCTTAACGGGTCCCGGGTCCCAGTACTTC.